This paragraph reports one T cell receptor beta chain. This entry is derived from a study of blood T cell repertoires in COVID-19. Study-level background: PBMCs, B-cell-depleted T cells, or T cells provided the cDNA or gDNA that made up the material.

V was clipped by 5 bases and J by 6 bases, with 11 bases between them. CDR1 is SGHRS, CDR2 YFSETQ, per germline. CDR3 size: 12 residues. Repertoires were generated with immunoSEQ multiplex PCR, while TCRdb's copy carries only in-frame clones and drops some. Among approximately 320,000 clones listed, 85% were seen once. This chain links TRBV5-1 with TRBJ1-1; D gene uncertain. The sample was peripheral blood. The receptor comes from a human donor in a cohort sampled during active COVID-19. In DNA, the CDR3 is TGCGCCAGCAGTCGGGTGGGTGCTGAAGCTTTCTTT. Protein product: CASSRVGAEAFF.